This entry lists 18 T cell receptor beta chains sequenced from one sample in a study of blood T cell dynamics during melanoma immunotherapy (dated by TCRdb to 2018 to 2020). The time point tag for this specimen amounts to: week 3, after first cycle of checkpoint inhibitor. Memory T cells with a CD3+ CD4- CD8+ CD45RA- CD45RO-high CD27- CCR7- phenotype were defined as immune-effector (TIE) cells. Broader findings and caveats from the paper: Among sorted CD8+ subsets, TIE cells showed the highest similarity to cfDNA CDR3 sequences and the highest clonality, suggesting active turnover with convergence on dominant clones.

These receptors lack a known antigen. Libraries were built with the immunoSEQ multiplex PCR assay. The table comes from immuneACCESS by way of TCRdb, which keeps in-frame sequences with V and J called. Part of the clones is missing from these tables; in studies checked, under half for an unresolved V gene and the rest for unknown reasons. Across this sample there are approximately 880 clones, with over 75% seen only once. The ten largest make up approximately 10% of the sample. The sequencing used CD8+ T cells from blood, collected from a patient treated with checkpoint blockade. The cell subset or site tag for this specimen amounts to: immune-effector CD8+ memory T cells, CD45RO-high CCR7- CD27-. These TCRs come from a human donor with melanoma.

The gene calls are TRBV2 and TRBJ2-7, with D unresolved. The CDR3 contains 12 residues. V was pared by 2 bases and J by 3 bases, with 5 bases between. Looked up from germline, CDR1 is SNHLY and CDR2 is FYNNEI. This CDR3 reads CASSEINYEQYF. Written as DNA, the CDR3 is TGTGCCAGCAGTGAAATCAACTACGAGCAGTACTTC.

This clone was seen only once. This sequence joins TRBV29-1 and TRBJ1-1; no definite D call. CDR1 and CDR2 (germline): SQVTM, ANQGSEA. V lost 5 bases and J lost 7, with 11 bases in between. The CDR3 length is 11 residues. The DNA of the CDR3 is TGCAGCGTTCCCGGGTCTCTTGAAGCTTTCTTT. Its translation is CSVPGSLEAFF.

This chain connects TRBV15 to TRBJ2-4; D is perhaps TRBD1 or TRBD2 (5 bases each). This CDR3 is 19 amino acids long. The germline V gene has CDR1 LNHNV and CDR2 YYDKDF (reference sequence). Trimming took 1 base from V and 0 from J, leaving 19 bases between them. The chain's CDR3 is CATSRVPGTDALAKNIQYF. CDR3 coding DNA: TGTGCCACCAGCAGAGTTCCCGGGACGGACGCTTTAGCCAAAAACATTCAGTACTTC.

The chain joins TRBV28 to TRBJ2-2, with D hard to call. Germline V lookup: CDR1 MDHEN, CDR2 SYDVKM. Deletions cut 3 bases from V and 1 base from J, with 6 bases between. This CDR3 has 14 amino acids. The CDR3 bases are TGTGCCAGCAGTTTGACGGGGAACACCGGGGAGCTGTTTTTT. Protein product: CASSLTGNTGELFF.

The chain employs TRBV11-2 and TRBJ1-5; a possible D gene is TRBD1 (5 bases). This CDR3 is built from 14 residues. V lost 3 bases and J lost 5, with 11 bases in between. Germline V CDR1 and CDR2: SGHAT, FQNNGV. Here the CDR3 DNA reads TGTGCCAGCAGCTTGCGAGGGGAGCATCAGCCCCAGCATTTT. The encoded protein is CASSLRGEHQPQHF.

This clone was detected once. J is TRBJ2-7 and V is TRBV6-1; D is perhaps TRBD1 (6 bases). Germline loops: CDR1 MNHNS, CDR2 SASEGT. CDR3 length: 13 residues. The V end lost 1 base, the J end lost 2 bases, and 6 bases lay between the germline ends. The CDR3 bases are TGTGCCAGCAGTGAAGGGACAGCCTACGAGCAGTACTTC. Its protein product is CASSEGTAYEQYF.

The chain carries TRBV28 and TRBJ2-1; 9 bases align to TRBD2. Losses at the gene ends were 3 bases for V and 4 bases for J; bases not matched to a gene: 7. The length of the CDR3 is 16 residues. Germline V gene data show CDR1 as MDHEN and CDR2 as SYDVKM. The CDR3: CASSFSSGRKYNEQFF. The DNA of the CDR3 is TGTGCCAGCAGTTTCTCAAGCGGGAGGAAGTACAATGAGCAGTTCTTC. Variable domain in full (rest from reference TRBV28 and TRBJ2-1): DVKVTQSSRYLVKRTGEKVFLECVQDMDHENMFWYRQDPGLGLRLIYFSYDVKMKEKGDIPEGYSVSREKKERFSLILESASTNQTSMYLCASSFSSGRKYNEQFFGPGTRLTVL.

This chain connects TRBV7-9 to TRBJ2-1; maybe TRBD1 (6 bases). Per the germline V gene, CDR1 is SEHNR and CDR2 is FQNEAQ (reference sequence). Trimming pared 0 bases from V and 5 bases from J, leaving 8 bases between. The CDR3 loop spans 14 amino acids. The CDR3 nucleotides read TGTGCCAGCAGCTTAGCGAGGACAGACAATGAGCAGTTCTTC. It yields the protein CASSLARTDNEQFF.

The chain links TRBV7-2 to TRBJ2-1; D gene ambiguous. The CDR3 is 13 residues long. In germline, CDR1 is SGHTA, CDR2 FQGNSA. V lost 4 bases to trimming and J lost 5 bases, with 9 bases between them. In nucleotides, the CDR3 is TGTGCCAGCAGCTCCGCCCTCCACAATGAGCAGTTCTTC. It translates to CASSSALHNEQFF.

The V gene is TRBV13, the J gene TRBJ2-1; D may match TRBD1 or TRBD2 (5 bases each). The germline CDR1 and CDR2 sequences are PRHDT and FYEKMQ (reference sequence). CDR3 length: 13 residues. Trimming shortened V by 2 bases and J by 9 bases, and 11 bases separated the two germline ends. The CDR3 coding sequence is TGTGCCAGCAGCTTATGGGACGAAAGTGAGCAGTTCTTC. Translation: CASSLWDESEQFF.

CDR3 in DNA: TGTGCCAGCAGTTTAGGGACAGGGCGCTCCAAAAACATTCAGTACTTC. Its protein product is CASSLGTGRSKNIQYF. The genes are TRBV27 and TRBJ2-4, with 9 bases fitting TRBD1. Germline lookup yields CDR1 MNHEY and CDR2 SMNVEV (reference sequence). The CDR3 totals 16 residues. Trimming took 2 bases from V and 2 from J; bases not matched to a gene: 4.

The genes are TRBV7-2 and TRBJ2-2; a possible D gene is TRBD2 (5 bases). The CDR3 is 15 residues long. Germline values: CDR1 SGHTA, CDR2 FQGNSA. V was clipped by 3 bases and J by 2 bases, with 10 bases between them. DNA for the CDR3: TGTGCCAGCAGCTTTAACGGGATTAACACCGGGGAGCTGTTTTTT. Encoded protein: CASSFNGINTGELFF.

V is TRBV6-5 and J is TRBJ2-1; no reliable D call. CDR3 length: 13 amino acids. The ends were cut back, 4 bases at V and 3 bases at J, with 7 bases in the middle. Germline assignment: CDR1 MNHEY and CDR2 SVGAGI. In DNA, the CDR3 is TGTGCCAGCAGTTGGGCAGGCTACAATGAGCAGTTCTTC. Its translation is CASSWAGYNEQFF.

The V gene is TRBV15, the J gene TRBJ2-7; 8 bases line up with TRBD1. CDR1 is LNHNV and CDR2 is YYDKDF in the germline V gene (reference sequence). The length of the CDR3 is 17 residues. Germline trimming cut 3 bases from V and 6 bases from J; bases unmatched to any gene: 16. For the CDR3, the DNA is TGTGCCACCAGCAGTCGCCCCGGACAGGGAGTTTTTCTCGAGCAGTACTTC. It encodes CATSSRPGQGVFLEQYF.

CDR3 protein: CASREGLANYGYTF. The CDR3 DNA reads as TGTGCCAGCAGGGAGGGTTTAGCTAACTATGGCTACACCTTC. This chain uses TRBV6-1 with TRBJ1-2; no firm D call. The CDR3 has 14 amino acids. With 6 bases removed from V and 0 bases from J, the gap between germline ends came to 11 bases. Germline CDR1 reads MNHNS; CDR2 reads SASEGT.

This clone was detected once. The DNA for the CDR3 is TGTGCCAGCAGCGTAGCCTCTAGCGGGCTTAGCACAGATACGCAGTATTTT. This codes for CASSVASSGLSTDTQYF. The chain has TRBV9 and TRBJ2-3; 8 bases agree with TRBD2. Germline CDR1 SGDLS, CDR2 YYNGEE. The CDR3 length is 17 residues. V trimming: 0 bases; J trimming: 0 bases; junction bases outside the gene matches: 6.

This clone was observed a few times. The V gene is TRBV18, the J gene TRBJ1-2; 9 positions match TRBD1. Germline lookup yields CDR1 KGHSH and CDR2 LQKENI. The ends lost 6 bases at V and 2 bases at J; junction bases unmatched: 13. CDR3 length: 17 amino acids. The CDR3 DNA is TGTGCCAGCTCTCCCCAGCCCCTGGGACAGGGAAACTATGGCTACACCTTC. Translation: CASSPQPLGQGNYGYTF.

The gene calls are TRBV2 and TRBJ2-1; D uncertain. The germline V and J ends were trimmed by 6 bases and 0 bases, with 12 bases remaining between them. The CDR3 has 15 residues. The V gene's germline CDR1 is SNHLY and CDR2 FYNNEI. The CDR3 reads CASRVAGPSYNEQFF. The CDR3 DNA reads TGTGCCAGCAGAGTGGCCGGGCCCTCCTACAATGAGCAGTTCTTC.